The T cell receptor beta chain under discussion was sequenced for a study of cytomegalovirus exposure and HLA in healthy donors. Regarding the study as a whole: Reports credit the classifier with highly specific, highly sensitive diagnosis of cytomegalovirus status.

This clone was recorded a few times. Its antigen is currently unknown. The PCR contained 60 Vbeta and 13 Jbeta primers. The protocol was immunoSEQ multiplex PCR, while the TCRdb copy is restricted to in-frame clones and leaves out a portion. In the table there are approximately 130,000 clones, about 10% of which are singletons. V was clipped by 5 bases and J by 3 bases, with 15 bases between them. This CDR3 region has 15 residues. The germline V gene has CDR1 SGHTA and CDR2 FQGNSA. This sequence originates from a woman aged 35 to 49 in good health and CMV-seropositive. V gene TRBV7-2 combines with J gene TRBJ2-3, with a tentative D call TRBD2 (6 bases). Sequencing used PBMCs. The CDR3 DNA reads as TGTGCCAGCAGCCCGGGACTCGGGGCAACAGATACGCAGTATTTT. Translation: CASSPGLGATDTQYF.